This TCR beta chain was obtained from a study of T cells expressing NK-cell markers. This CDR3 has 16 residues. Germline loops: CDR1 SGHVS, CDR2 FNYEAQ. TCRdb reprocessed the 5' RACE reads and stores each CDR3 protein as one record, lacking DNA. This table holds 400,000 or so distinct CDR3 sequences. The sequence was collected from a woman aged 45-65 years in good health. The specimen sequenced was blood T cells: a sorted CD56 or NKG2C T cell subset, CD4+ or CD8+ T cells, or bulk PBMC T cells (not recorded which). The chain carries TRBV7-6 and TRBJ1-2. CDR3 sequence reads: CASSPRWKGPNYGYTF.